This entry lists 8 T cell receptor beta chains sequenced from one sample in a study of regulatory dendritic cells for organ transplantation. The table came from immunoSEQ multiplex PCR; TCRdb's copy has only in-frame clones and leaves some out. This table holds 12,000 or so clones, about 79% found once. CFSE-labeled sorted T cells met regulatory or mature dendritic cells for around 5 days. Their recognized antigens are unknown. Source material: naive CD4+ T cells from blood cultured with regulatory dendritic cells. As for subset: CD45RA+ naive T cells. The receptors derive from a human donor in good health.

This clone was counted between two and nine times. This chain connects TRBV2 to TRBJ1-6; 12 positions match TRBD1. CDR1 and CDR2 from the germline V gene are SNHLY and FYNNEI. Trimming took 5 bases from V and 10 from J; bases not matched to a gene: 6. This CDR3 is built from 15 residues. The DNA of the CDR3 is TGTGCCAGCAGTACCGGGACAGGGGGCTGGTCACCCCTCCACTTT. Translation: CASSTGTGGWSPLHF.

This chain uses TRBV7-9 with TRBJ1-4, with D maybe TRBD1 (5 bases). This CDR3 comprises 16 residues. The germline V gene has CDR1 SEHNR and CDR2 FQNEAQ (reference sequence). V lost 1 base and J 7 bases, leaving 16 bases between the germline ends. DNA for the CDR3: TGTGCCAGCAGCTTAGGGACATTGGATGTTGGTGAAAAACTGTTTTTT. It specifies CASSLGTLDVGEKLFF.

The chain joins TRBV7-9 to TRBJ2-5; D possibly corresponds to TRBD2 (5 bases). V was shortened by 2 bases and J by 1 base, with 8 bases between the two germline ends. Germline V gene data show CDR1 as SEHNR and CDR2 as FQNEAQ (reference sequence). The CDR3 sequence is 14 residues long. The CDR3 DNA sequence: TGTGCCAGCAGCTTATTGAGCGGCCAAGAGACCCAGTACTTC. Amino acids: CASSLLSGQETQYF.

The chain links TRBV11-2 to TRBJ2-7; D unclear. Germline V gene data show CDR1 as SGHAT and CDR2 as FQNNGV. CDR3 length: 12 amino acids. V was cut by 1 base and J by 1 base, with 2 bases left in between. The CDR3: CASSLASYEQYF. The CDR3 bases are TGTGCCAGCAGCTTAGCTTCCTACGAGCAGTACTTC.

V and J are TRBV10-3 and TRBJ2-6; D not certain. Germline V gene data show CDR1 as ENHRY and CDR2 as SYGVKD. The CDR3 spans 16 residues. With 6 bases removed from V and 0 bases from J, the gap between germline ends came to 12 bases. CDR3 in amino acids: CAISLTVSSGANVLTF. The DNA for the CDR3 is TGTGCCATCAGCCTCACAGTTTCCTCTGGGGCCAACGTCCTGACTTTC.

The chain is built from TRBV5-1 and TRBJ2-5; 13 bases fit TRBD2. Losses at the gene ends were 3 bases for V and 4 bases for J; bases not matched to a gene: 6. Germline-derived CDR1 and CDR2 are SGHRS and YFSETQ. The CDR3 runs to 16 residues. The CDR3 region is CASSSDGLAGAETQYF. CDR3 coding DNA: TGCGCCAGCAGCTCCGATGGACTAGCGGGGGCAGAGACCCAGTACTTC.

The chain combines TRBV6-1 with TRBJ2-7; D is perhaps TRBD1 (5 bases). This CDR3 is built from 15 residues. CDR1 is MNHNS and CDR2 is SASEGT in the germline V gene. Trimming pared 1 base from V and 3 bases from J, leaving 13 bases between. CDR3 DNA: TGTGCCAGCAGTGAAGTAAGAGACAGCTTCTACGAGCAGTACTTC. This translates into CASSEVRDSFYEQYF.

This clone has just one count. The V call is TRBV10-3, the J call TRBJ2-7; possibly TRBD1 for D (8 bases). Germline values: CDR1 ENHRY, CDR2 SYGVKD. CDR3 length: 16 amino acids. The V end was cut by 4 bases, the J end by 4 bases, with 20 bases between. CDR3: CAISGLGGDRRYEQYF. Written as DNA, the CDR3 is TGTGCCATCAGTGGCCTGGGGGGGGACAGGCGGTACGAGCAGTACTTC.